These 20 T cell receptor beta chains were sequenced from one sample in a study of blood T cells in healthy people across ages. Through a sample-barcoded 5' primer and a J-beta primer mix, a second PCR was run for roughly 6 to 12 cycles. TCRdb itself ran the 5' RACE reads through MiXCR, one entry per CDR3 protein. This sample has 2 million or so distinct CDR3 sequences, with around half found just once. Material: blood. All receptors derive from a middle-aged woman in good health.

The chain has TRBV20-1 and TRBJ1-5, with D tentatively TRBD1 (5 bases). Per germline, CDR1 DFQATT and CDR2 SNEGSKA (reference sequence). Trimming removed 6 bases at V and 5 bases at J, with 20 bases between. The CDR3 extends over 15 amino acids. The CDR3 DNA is TGCAGTGCCAGACCCCTCCGGGGACTGGATCAGCCCCAGCATTTT. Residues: CSARPLRGLDQPQHF.

The DNA of the CDR3 is TGTGCCAGCAGGGTTGGACAGGGGGCAAATCAGCCCCAGCATTTT. The encoded protein is CASRVGQGANQPQHF. The chain joins TRBV6-6 to TRBJ1-5; 11 bases line up with TRBD1. The CDR3 totals 15 residues. V shed 6 bases, J shed 4 bases, and the junction held 5 bases outside the gene matches. From germline, CDR1 is MNHNY and CDR2 SVGAGI (reference sequence).

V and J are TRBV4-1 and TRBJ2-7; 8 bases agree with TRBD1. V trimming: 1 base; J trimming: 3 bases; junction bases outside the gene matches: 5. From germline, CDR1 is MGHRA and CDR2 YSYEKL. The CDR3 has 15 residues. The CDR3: CASSQGGQGGYEQYF. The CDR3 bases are TGCGCCAGCAGCCAAGGAGGACAGGGCGGCTACGAGCAGTACTTC.

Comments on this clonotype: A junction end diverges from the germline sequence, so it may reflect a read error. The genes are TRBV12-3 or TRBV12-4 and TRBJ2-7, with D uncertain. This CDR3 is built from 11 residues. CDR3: CASSFHNEQYF. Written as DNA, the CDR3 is TGCGCCAGCAGCTTTCACAACGAGCAGTACTTC.

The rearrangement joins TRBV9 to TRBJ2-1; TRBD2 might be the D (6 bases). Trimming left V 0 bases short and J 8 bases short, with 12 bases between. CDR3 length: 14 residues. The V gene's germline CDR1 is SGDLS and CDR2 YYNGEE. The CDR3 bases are TGTGCCAGCAGCGTAGCGCAGAGGGACTATGAGCAGTTCTTC. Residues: CASSVAQRDYEQFF.

Written as DNA, the CDR3 is TGCAGCGTTGCTGTGGGGGGTGGCAAAAACATTCAGTACTTC. Translating gives CSVAVGGGKNIQYF. The rearrangement links TRBV29-1 to TRBJ2-7, with D perhaps matching TRBD2 (6 bases). The J call is doubtful: the DNA matches TRBJ2-4 better. The CDR3 is 14 amino acids. Germline assignment: CDR1 SQVTM and CDR2 ANQGSEA.

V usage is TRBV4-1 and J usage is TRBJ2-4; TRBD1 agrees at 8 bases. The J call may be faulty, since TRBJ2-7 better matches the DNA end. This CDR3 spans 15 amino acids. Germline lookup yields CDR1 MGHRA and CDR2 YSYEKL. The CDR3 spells CASSHWTGSSGEQYF. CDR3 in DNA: TGCGCCAGCAGCCACTGGACAGGGTCGAGTGGCGAGCAGTACTTC.

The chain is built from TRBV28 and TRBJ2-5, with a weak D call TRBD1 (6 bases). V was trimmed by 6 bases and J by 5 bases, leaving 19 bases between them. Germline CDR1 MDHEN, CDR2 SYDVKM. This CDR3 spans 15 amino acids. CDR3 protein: CASRLAQGRWETQYF. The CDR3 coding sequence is TGTGCCAGCAGATTGGCACAGGGTCGGTGGGAGACCCAGTACTTC.

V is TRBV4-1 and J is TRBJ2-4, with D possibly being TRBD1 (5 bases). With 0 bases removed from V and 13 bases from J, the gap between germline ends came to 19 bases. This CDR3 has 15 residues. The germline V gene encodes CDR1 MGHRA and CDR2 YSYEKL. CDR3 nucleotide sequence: TGCGCCAGCAGCCAAGAAGGGGCCCATAGGGATGAGCAGTACTTC. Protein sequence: CASSQEGAHRDEQYF.

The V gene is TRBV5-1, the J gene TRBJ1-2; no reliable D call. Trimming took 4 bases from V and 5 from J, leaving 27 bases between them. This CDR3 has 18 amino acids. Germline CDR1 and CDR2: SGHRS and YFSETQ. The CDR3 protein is CASSPMGLQPAATYGYTF. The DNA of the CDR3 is TGCGCCAGCAGCCCAATGGGCCTACAGCCCGCCGCTACTTATGGCTACACCTTC.

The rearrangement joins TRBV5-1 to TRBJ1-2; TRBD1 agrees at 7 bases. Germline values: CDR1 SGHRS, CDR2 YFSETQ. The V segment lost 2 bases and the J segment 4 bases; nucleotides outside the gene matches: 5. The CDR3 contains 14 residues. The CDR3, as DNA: TGCGCCAGCAGCTTTACCTCAGGGGGCTATGGCTACACCTTC. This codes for CASSFTSGGYGYTF.

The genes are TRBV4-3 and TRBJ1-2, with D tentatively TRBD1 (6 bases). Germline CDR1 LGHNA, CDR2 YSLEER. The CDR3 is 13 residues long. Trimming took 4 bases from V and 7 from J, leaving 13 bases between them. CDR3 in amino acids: CASSPGVDGGYTF. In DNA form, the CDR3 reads TGCGCCAGCAGCCCAGGGGTTGATGGTGGCTACACCTTC.

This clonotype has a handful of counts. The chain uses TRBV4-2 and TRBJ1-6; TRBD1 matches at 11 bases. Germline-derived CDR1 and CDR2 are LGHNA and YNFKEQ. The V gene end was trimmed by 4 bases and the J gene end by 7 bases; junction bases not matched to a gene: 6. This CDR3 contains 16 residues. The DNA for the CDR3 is TGTGCCAGCAGCCCCCGGACAGGGGGCTACAATTCACCCCTCCACTTT. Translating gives CASSPRTGGYNSPLHF.

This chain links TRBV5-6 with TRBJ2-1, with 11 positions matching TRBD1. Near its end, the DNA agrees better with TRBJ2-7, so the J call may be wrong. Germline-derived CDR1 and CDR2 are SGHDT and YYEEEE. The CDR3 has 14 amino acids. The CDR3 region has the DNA TGTGCCAGCAGCCGGGACAGGGGGGTCTCCGAGCAGTACTTC. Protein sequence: CASSRDRGVSEQYF.

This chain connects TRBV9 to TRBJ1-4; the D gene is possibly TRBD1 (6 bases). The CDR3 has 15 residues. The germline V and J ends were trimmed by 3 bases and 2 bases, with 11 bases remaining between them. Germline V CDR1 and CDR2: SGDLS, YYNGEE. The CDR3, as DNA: TGTGCCAGCAGCGAGAGGGGGGCGACTAATGAAAAACTGTTTTTT. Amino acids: CASSERGATNEKLFF.

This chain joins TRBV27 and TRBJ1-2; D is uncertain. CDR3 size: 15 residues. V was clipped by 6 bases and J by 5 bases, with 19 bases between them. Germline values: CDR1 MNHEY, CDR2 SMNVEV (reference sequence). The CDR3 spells CASSLSRVLSYGYTF. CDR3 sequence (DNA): TGTGCCAGCAGCTTGTCCCGGGTTCTCTCTTATGGCTACACCTTC.

This CDR3 reads CATSDWGGPYNEQFF. The DNA of the CDR3 is TGTGCCACCAGTGATTGGGGAGGGCCCTACAATGAGCAGTTCTTC. The chain has TRBV24-1 and TRBJ2-1, with 7 bases lining up with TRBD2. This CDR3 is built from 15 residues. V trimming: 2 bases; J trimming: 2 bases; junction bases outside the gene matches: 2. The germline CDR1 and CDR2 sequences are KGHDR and SFDVKD.

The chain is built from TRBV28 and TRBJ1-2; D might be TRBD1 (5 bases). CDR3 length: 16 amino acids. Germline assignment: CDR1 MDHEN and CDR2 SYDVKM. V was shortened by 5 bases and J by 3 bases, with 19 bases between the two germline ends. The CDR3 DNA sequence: TGTGCCAGCAGTCGACCCGGGACGGGAGGTGACTATGGCTACACCTTC. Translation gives CASSRPGTGGDYGYTF.

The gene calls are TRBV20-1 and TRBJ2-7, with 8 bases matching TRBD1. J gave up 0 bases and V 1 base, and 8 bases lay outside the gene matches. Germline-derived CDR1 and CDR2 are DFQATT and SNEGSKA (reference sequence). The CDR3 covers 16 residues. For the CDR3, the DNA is TGCAGTGCTAGAGTCCAGGGGGCGGCCTCCTCCTACGAGCAGTACTTC. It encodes CSARVQGAASSYEQYF.

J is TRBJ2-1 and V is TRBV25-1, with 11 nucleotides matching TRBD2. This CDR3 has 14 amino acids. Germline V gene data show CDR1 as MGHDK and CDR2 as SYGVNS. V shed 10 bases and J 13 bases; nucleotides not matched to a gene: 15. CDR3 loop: CATSIAGGQETQFF. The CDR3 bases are TGTGCCACCTCAATAGCGGGGGGGCAAGAGACCCAGTTCTTC.